What follows is one T cell receptor (beta chain) and its context. The data were taken from a study of T cell responses to AZD1222 COVID-19 vaccine. Here immunoSEQ multiplex PCR was the method, and the copy in TCRdb shows in-frame clones only, minus some. The sample has 95,000 to 150,000 clones, 87% seen once. CDR1 and CDR2 (germline): KGHSH, LQKENI. There are 14 residues in the CDR3. Deletions cut 0 bases from V and 3 bases from J, with 9 bases between. The material sequenced was peripheral blood, taken on day 0 of AZD1222 vaccination. The rearrangement joins TRBV18 to TRBJ2-7; D unresolved. This sequence originates from an adult in good health. CDR3 nucleotide sequence: TGTGCCAGCTCACCACCGGAAGGTATCTACGAGCAGTACTTC. Amino acid sequence: CASSPPEGIYEQYF.